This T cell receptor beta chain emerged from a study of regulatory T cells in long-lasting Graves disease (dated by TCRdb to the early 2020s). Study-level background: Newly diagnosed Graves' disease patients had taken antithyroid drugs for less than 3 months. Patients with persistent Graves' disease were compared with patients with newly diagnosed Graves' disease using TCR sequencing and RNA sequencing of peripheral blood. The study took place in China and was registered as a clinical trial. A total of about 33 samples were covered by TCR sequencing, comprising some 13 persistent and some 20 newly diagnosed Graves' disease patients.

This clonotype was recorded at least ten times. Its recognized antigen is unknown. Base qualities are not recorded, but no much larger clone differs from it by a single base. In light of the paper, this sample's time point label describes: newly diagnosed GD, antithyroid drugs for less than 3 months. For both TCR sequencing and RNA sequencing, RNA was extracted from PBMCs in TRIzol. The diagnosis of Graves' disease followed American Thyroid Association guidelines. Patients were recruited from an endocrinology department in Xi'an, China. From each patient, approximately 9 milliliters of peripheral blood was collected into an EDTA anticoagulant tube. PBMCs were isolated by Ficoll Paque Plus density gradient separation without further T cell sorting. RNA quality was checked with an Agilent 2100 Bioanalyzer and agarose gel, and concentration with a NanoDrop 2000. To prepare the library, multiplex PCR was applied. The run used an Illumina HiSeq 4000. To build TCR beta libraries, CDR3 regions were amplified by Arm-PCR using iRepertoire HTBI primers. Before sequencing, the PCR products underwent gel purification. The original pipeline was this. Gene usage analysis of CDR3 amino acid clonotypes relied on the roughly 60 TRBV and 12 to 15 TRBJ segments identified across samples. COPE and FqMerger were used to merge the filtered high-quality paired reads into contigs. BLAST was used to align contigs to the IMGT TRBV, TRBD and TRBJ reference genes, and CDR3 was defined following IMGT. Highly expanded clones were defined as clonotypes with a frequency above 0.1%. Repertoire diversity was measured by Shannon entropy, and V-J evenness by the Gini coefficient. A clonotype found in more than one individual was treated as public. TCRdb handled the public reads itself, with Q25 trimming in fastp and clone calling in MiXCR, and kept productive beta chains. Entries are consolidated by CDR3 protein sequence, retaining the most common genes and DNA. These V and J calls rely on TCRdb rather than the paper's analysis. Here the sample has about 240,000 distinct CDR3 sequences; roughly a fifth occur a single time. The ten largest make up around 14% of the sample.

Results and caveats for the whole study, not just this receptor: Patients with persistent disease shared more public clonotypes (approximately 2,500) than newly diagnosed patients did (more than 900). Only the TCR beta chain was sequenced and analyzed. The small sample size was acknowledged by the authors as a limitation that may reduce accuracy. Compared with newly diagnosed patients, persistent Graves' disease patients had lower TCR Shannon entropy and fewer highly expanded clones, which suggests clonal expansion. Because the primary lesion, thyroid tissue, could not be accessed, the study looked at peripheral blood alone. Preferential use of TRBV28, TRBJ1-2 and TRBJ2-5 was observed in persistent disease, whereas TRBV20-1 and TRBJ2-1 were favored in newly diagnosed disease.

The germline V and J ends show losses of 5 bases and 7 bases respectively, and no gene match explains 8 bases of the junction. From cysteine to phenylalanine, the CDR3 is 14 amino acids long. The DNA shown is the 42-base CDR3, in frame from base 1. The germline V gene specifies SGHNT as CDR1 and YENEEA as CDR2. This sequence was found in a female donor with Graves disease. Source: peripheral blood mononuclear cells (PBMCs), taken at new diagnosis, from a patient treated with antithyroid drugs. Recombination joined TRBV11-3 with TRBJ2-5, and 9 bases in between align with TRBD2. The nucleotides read TGTGCCAGCAGCCCAGCGAGCGGGAGGTTGACCCAGTACTTC. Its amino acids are CASSPASGRLTQYF.